The T cell receptor beta chain under discussion was sequenced for a study of T cells in Graves' hyperthyroidism and ophthalmopathy. Whole-study findings and limits: Most clonotypes expanded in thyroid above 0.001 were likewise present in blood. Prediction of ophthalmopathy progression came a median roughly 6.6 months pre-onset.

Germline V CDR1 and CDR2: MNHEY, SMNVEV (reference sequence). The ends lost 4 bases at V and 4 bases at J; junction bases unmatched: 6. CDR3 length equals 15 residues. On this clonotype itself: Its antigen remains unidentified.

Regions amplified from RNA transcripts were the TCR beta CDR3 regions. The TCR CDR3 was amplified in a first-round RT-PCR using the HTBI primer set. Each CDR3 protein gets one entry after TCRdb re-called the multiplex PCR reads with MiXCR. Of 490,000 or so distinct CDR3 sequences in the sample, approximately 23% are singletons; the top ten hold 45% to 50%. Clinical symptoms, serum thyroxine, TRAb, thyroid ultrasound and orbital computed tomography established diagnosis. The sequenced sample was blood. The J gene is TRBJ1-5, the V gene TRBV27; 8 bases fit TRBD1. The source of this sequence is a woman in her 70s with Graves' ophthalmopathy. The CDR3 DNA reads as TGTGCCAGCAGTTCCCTGACAGGGGCTAATCAGCCCCAGCATTTT. Its protein is CASSSLTGANQPQHF.